The present entry profiles one T cell receptor (beta chain) with its context. Each sample yielded at least 6 million isolated PBMCs. The CDR3 runs 14 residues. With 6 bases removed from V and 4 bases from J, the gap between germline ends came to 15 bases. This record comes from a study of blood T cells in healthy people across ages. Combining a sample-barcoded 5' primer with a J-beta primer mix, a second PCR ran for about 6 to 12 cycles. TCRdb used MiXCR to reprocess the 5' RACE reads, holding one entry per CDR3 protein. The table includes approximately 800,000 distinct CDR3 sequences, about three fifths detected once.

The specimen was blood. V gene TRBV12-3 or TRBV12-4 combines with J gene TRBJ1-2; D ambiguous. This receptor was identified in a man younger than 40 in good health. Here the CDR3 DNA reads TGTGCCAGCAGCCAACAGCTACCCGGCTATGGCTACACCTTC. Its protein is CASSQQLPGYGYTF.